Each of the 32 T cell receptor beta chains below was sequenced from the same sample in a study of blood T cell repertoires in COVID-19. Data came from immunoSEQ multiplex PCR; TCRdb stores just in-frame clones and leaves some out. The repertoire holds 180,000 or so clones, with roughly 82% as singletons. Sequencing was done on a sample of peripheral blood. These receptors were taken from a woman in her 70s with acute or convalescent COVID-19.

The rearrangement links TRBV28 to TRBJ2-3, with 7 bases aligning to TRBD2. Unmatched junction bases numbered 12, after V lost 4 bases and J lost 2 bases. The V gene's germline CDR1 is MDHEN and CDR2 SYDVKM. The CDR3 covers 17 residues. CDR3 DNA sequence: TGTGCCAGCAGTTCGCCCTACGGCCTAGCGGACACAGATACGCAGTATTTT. Its translation: CASSSPYGLADTDTQYF.

V gene TRBV29-1 combines with J gene TRBJ2-2; perhaps TRBD1 as D (6 bases). Germline V CDR1 and CDR2: SQVTM, ANQGSEA. V was pared by 2 bases and J by 5 bases, with 9 bases between. This CDR3 is 13 amino acids long. The CDR3 nucleotides are TGCAGCGTTGAAAACAGGGCAACCGGGGAGCTGTTTTTT. It encodes CSVENRATGELFF.

The chain combines TRBV19 with TRBJ1-6; 7 positions agree with TRBD1. The length of the CDR3 is 15 residues. CDR1 is LNHDA, CDR2 SQIVND, per germline (reference sequence). The trim removed 10 bases at V and 5 bases at J, leaving 11 bases unmatched. CDR3: CATNERTGDNSPLHF. As DNA, the CDR3 is TGTGCCACCAACGAAAGGACAGGTGATAATTCACCCCTCCACTTT.

V is TRBV15 and J is TRBJ2-2; possibly TRBD1 for D (5 bases). Germline assignment: CDR1 LNHNV and CDR2 YYDKDF (reference sequence). This CDR3 spans 17 amino acids. V dropped 0 bases and J dropped 0 bases, with 11 bases sitting between them. The CDR3 DNA sequence: TGTGCCACCAGCAGAGATAAGACAGCTGCGAACACCGGGGAGCTGTTTTTT. Its translation is CATSRDKTAANTGELFF.

This chain connects TRBV6-6 to TRBJ2-2; 9 bases match TRBD1. The CDR3 has 15 residues. The germline CDR1 and CDR2 sequences are MNHNY and SVGAGI (reference sequence). With V trimmed by 7 bases and J by 7 bases, 10 bases remained unmatched. CDR3 in amino acids: CASTPLDRGGGELFF. CDR3 sequence (DNA): TGTGCCAGCACCCCATTGGACAGGGGAGGCGGGGAGCTGTTTTTT.

J is TRBJ1-2 and V is TRBV3-1 (or the pseudogene TRBV3-2), with a weak D call TRBD1 (6 bases). Germline V CDR1 and CDR2: LGHDT, YNNKEL (reference sequence). Trimming removed 4 bases from V and 10 bases from J, with 10 bases in between. The length of the CDR3 is 11 residues. The CDR3, as DNA: TGTGCCAGCAGCCGCGAGGGGGACTACACCTTC. This codes for CASSREGDYTF.

The chain couples TRBV28 to TRBJ1-5, with a tentative D call TRBD1 (5 bases). Trimming left V 1 base short and J 5 bases short, with 9 bases between. The CDR3 loop spans 14 amino acids. The germline V gene has CDR1 MDHEN and CDR2 SYDVKM. The CDR3 nucleotides are TGTGCCAGCAGTTTATCCGGGGGACATCAGCCCCAGCATTTT. Its protein is CASSLSGGHQPQHF.

V and J are TRBV10-3 and TRBJ1-1, with D possibly matching TRBD1 (6 bases). V was clipped by 10 bases and J by 1 base, with 13 bases between them. This CDR3 region has 13 residues. CDR1 and CDR2 (germline): ENHRY, SYGVKD. CDR3 in DNA: TGTGCCACCGATACAGGGTCGAACACTGAAGCTTTCTTT. It encodes CATDTGSNTEAFF.

The V call is TRBV10-1, the J call TRBJ2-2; D is unclear. Germline values: CDR1 WNHNN, CDR2 SYGVQD (reference sequence). The ends were cut back, 6 bases at V and 6 bases at J, with 8 bases in the middle. This CDR3 is 12 amino acids long. The CDR3 protein is CASRTNPGELFF. The CDR3 DNA is TGCGCCAGCAGGACAAATCCCGGGGAGCTGTTTTTT.

This chain uses TRBV28 with TRBJ1-2; D unclear. Trimming shortened V by 2 bases and J by 2 bases, and 3 bases separated the two germline ends. Germline assignment: CDR1 MDHEN and CDR2 SYDVKM. The CDR3 spans 12 residues. CDR3 sequence reads: CASSLENYGYTF. The CDR3 DNA reads as TGTGCCAGCAGTTTAGAGAACTATGGCTACACCTTC.

The V call is TRBV27, the J call TRBJ2-3; 9 bases match TRBD1. CDR1 and CDR2 (germline): MNHEY, SMNVEV (reference sequence). J was trimmed by 3 bases and V by 0 bases; bases with no gene match: 10. This CDR3 has 18 amino acids. This CDR3 reads CASSLSRGQGPSTDTQYF. CDR3 DNA: TGTGCCAGCAGTTTATCGCGGGGACAGGGTCCTTCTACAGATACGCAGTATTTT.

The chain is built from TRBV7-3 and TRBJ2-6, with D tentatively TRBD1 (5 bases). With 8 bases removed from V and 1 base from J, the gap between germline ends came to 6 bases. CDR1 SGHTA and CDR2 FQGTGA come from the germline V gene. The length of the CDR3 is 13 residues. The CDR3: CASGASGANVLTF. In DNA, the CDR3 is TGTGCCAGCGGGGCTTCTGGGGCCAACGTCCTGACTTTC.

DNA for the CDR3: TGTGCCAGCAGCTGGGACAGCGAAGGGTCAGATACGCAGTATTTT. Its translation: CASSWDSEGSDTQYF. V is TRBV6-2 or TRBV6-3 and J is TRBJ2-3, with 7 positions matching TRBD1. The CDR3 covers 15 residues. Germline CDR1 and CDR2: MNHEY and SVGEGT. V was clipped by 6 bases and J by 4 bases; unmatched bases: 10.

The V gene is TRBV4-1, the J gene TRBJ2-5; D remains unclear. Deletions cut 0 bases from V and 5 bases from J, with 13 bases between. The CDR3 is 15 residues long. Germline V gene data show CDR1 as MGHRA and CDR2 as YSYEKL. CDR3 in amino acids: CASSQEERSKETQYF. The CDR3 DNA is TGCGCCAGCAGCCAAGAAGAAAGGAGTAAGGAGACCCAGTACTTC.

The chain employs TRBV18 and TRBJ1-1; D remains ambiguous. Trimming removed 0 bases at V and 1 base at J, with 6 bases between. There are 14 residues in the CDR3. The germline V gene has CDR1 KGHSH and CDR2 LQKENI. The CDR3 coding sequence is TGTGCCAGCTCACCACCGCGGGGGAACACTGAAGCTTTCTTT. It yields the protein CASSPPRGNTEAFF.

The chain uses TRBV28 and TRBJ1-1, with 9 bases identical to TRBD1. The CDR3 has 14 amino acids. V lost 8 bases and J lost 5; bases outside the gene matches: 9. The germline CDR1 and CDR2 sequences are MDHEN and SYDVKM. CDR3 sequence: CASAEQGARTEAFF. Written as DNA, the CDR3 is TGTGCCAGCGCCGAACAGGGGGCAAGGACTGAAGCTTTCTTT.

The rearrangement uses TRBV5-4 and TRBJ2-2; 10 nucleotides match TRBD1. The CDR3 runs 15 residues. Germline V CDR1 and CDR2: SGHNT, YYREEE (reference sequence). V gave up 1 base and J gave up 4 bases; unmatched junction bases: 1. The CDR3 sequence is CASSLRTGGTGELFF. CDR3 sequence (DNA): TGTGCCAGCAGCTTGAGGACAGGGGGCACCGGGGAGCTGTTTTTT. Using reference TRBV5-4 and TRBJ2-2 for the parts outside the CDR3, the full variable domain is ETGVTQSPTHLIKTRGQQVTLRCSSQSGHNTVSWYQQALGQGPQFIFQYYREEENGRGNFPPRFSGLQFPNYSSELNVNALELDDSALYLCASSLRTGGTGELFFGEGSRLTVL.

The rearrangement uses TRBV20-1 and TRBJ2-5, with D perhaps matching TRBD2 (5 bases). The ends were cut back, 5 bases at V and 3 bases at J, with 7 bases in the middle. From germline, CDR1 is DFQATT and CDR2 SNEGSKA (reference sequence). This CDR3 comprises 11 residues. The CDR3 region is CSARDEETQYF. The CDR3 region has the DNA TGCAGTGCTCGGGATGAAGAGACCCAGTACTTC.

The chain joins TRBV11-2 to TRBJ2-3; D is perhaps TRBD2 (6 bases). With 6 bases removed from V and 8 bases from J, the gap between germline ends came to 21 bases. In germline, CDR1 is SGHAT, CDR2 FQNNGV. The CDR3 is 15 residues long. CDR3 amino acids: CASRAPGAKWGTQYF. The CDR3 DNA is TGTGCCAGCAGAGCTCCGGGAGCCAAGTGGGGTACGCAGTATTTT.

The gene calls are TRBV6-5 and TRBJ1-6; D gene unclear. In germline, CDR1 is MNHEY, CDR2 SVGAGI. Trimming removed 5 bases from V and 8 bases from J, with 10 bases in between. The CDR3 loop spans 13 amino acids. CDR3 residues: CASSRGVDSPLHF. The CDR3 DNA reads as TGTGCCAGCAGTCGCGGGGTGGATTCACCCCTCCACTTT.

The J gene is TRBJ1-2, the V gene TRBV6-2 or TRBV6-3; TRBD1 agrees at 8 bases. This CDR3 is 14 amino acids long. Unmatched junction bases numbered 3, after V lost 4 bases and J lost 2 bases. Germline CDR1 reads MNHEY; CDR2 reads SVGEGT. CDR3 residues: CASSSDRANYGYTF. CDR3 DNA sequence: TGTGCCAGCAGTTCGGACAGGGCCAACTATGGCTACACCTTC.

This chain joins TRBV4-2 and TRBJ1-2; D not resolved. This CDR3 spans 14 amino acids. CDR1 is LGHNA, CDR2 YNFKEQ, per germline. V was trimmed by 0 bases and J by 1 base, leaving 6 bases between them. The CDR3 DNA reads TGTGCCAGCAGCCAAGAGGCGGTTAACTATGGCTACACCTTC. Its protein product is CASSQEAVNYGYTF.

The genes are TRBV28 and TRBJ2-3; TRBD2 agrees at 12 bases. Germline CDR1 is MDHEN and CDR2 is SYDVKM. Trimming at V came to 5 bases and at J to 9 bases, leaving 12 bases not matched to a gene. The CDR3 spans 16 residues. The CDR3 DNA reads as TGTGCCAGCAGTGAAAGACTAGCGGGAGTTAGTGACACGCAGTATTTT. Its translation: CASSERLAGVSDTQYF.

The V gene is TRBV5-1, the J gene TRBJ2-3; perhaps TRBD1 as D (6 bases). CDR3 length: 14 amino acids. V was shortened by 3 bases and J by 2 bases, with 10 bases between the two germline ends. The germline gives CDR1 SGHRS, CDR2 YFSETQ. CDR3 nucleotides: TGCGCCAGCAGCTCGACAGGAACCACAGATACGCAGTATTTT. It translates to CASSSTGTTDTQYF.

V and J are TRBV3-1 (or the pseudogene TRBV3-2) and TRBJ2-1; D may be TRBD1 (5 bases). Germline CDR1 and CDR2: LGHDT and YNNKEL (reference sequence). This CDR3 is 14 amino acids long. V was pared by 1 base and J by 4 bases, with 8 bases between. In nucleotides, the CDR3 is TGTGCCAGCAGCCAAGGGGGCCCTTACAATGAGCAGTTCTTC. Translated, it gives CASSQGGPYNEQFF.

The chain employs TRBV5-5 and TRBJ2-6; the D gene is possibly TRBD1 (5 bases). Germline V gives CDR1 SGHKS, CDR2 YYEKEE (reference sequence). The CDR3 runs to 15 residues. V lost 2 bases and J 0 bases, leaving 6 bases between the germline ends. Written as DNA, the CDR3 is TGTGCCAGCAGCTTCGACAGCTCTGGGGCCAACGTCCTGACTTTC. This sequence encodes CASSFDSSGANVLTF.

This clone showed up just once. The CDR3 region has the DNA TGTGCCTGGAGTGTTCAGGGGTACCTGGTAAATTCACCCCTCCACTTT. Amino acids: CAWSVQGYLVNSPLHF. V and J are TRBV30 and TRBJ1-6, with D possibly matching TRBD1 (6 bases). Germline V lookup: CDR1 GTSNPN, CDR2 SVGIG (reference sequence). The V end was cut by 0 bases, the J end by 7 bases, with 16 bases between. There are 16 residues in the CDR3.

This clone was picked up one time. V gene TRBV29-1 combines with J gene TRBJ1-5; the D gene is possibly TRBD1 (6 bases). CDR1 and CDR2 from the germline V gene are SQVTM and ANQGSEA. The CDR3 is 13 residues long. With 4 bases removed from V and 7 bases from J, the gap between germline ends came to 14 bases. The CDR3 protein is CSVGTGQGQPQHF. The CDR3 bases are TGCAGCGTTGGAACAGGGCAAGGACAGCCCCAGCATTTT.

This sequence joins TRBV7-2 and TRBJ1-3; D is possibly TRBD1 (5 bases). Trimming stripped 1 base from V and 2 bases from J, with 12 bases between. The CDR3 totals 16 residues. Germline V gene lookup returns CDR1 SGHTA and CDR2 FQGNSA. This CDR3 is CASSLGPPGTGNTIYF. In nucleotides, the CDR3 is TGTGCCAGCAGCTTAGGTCCGCCAGGGACTGGAAACACCATATATTTT. Complete variable domain (other parts from reference TRBV7-2 and TRBJ1-3): GAGVSQSPSNKVTEKGKDVELRCDPISGHTALYWYRQSLGQGLEFLIYFQGNSAPDKSGLPSDRFSAERTGGSVSTLTIQRTQQEDSAVYLCASSLGPPGTGNTIYFGEGSWLTVV.

This chain connects TRBV21-1 to TRBJ1-6; the table's D gene call, TRBD1, was not cross checked with the DNA. TRBV21-1 is reported as a pseudogene. The CDR3 totals 10 residues. CDR3 nucleotides: TGTGCCAGCCCAAATTCACCCCTCCACTTT. As protein: CASPNSPLHF.

The chain joins TRBV14 to TRBJ1-2; D remains ambiguous. The CDR3 loop spans 14 amino acids. From germline, CDR1 is SGHDN and CDR2 FVKESK. Trimming cost V 1 base and J 4 bases, with 10 bases left between them. DNA for the CDR3: TGTGCCAGCAGCCAAGTTGGGAGCCCCTATGGCTACACCTTC. It codes for CASSQVGSPYGYTF.

J is TRBJ2-7 and V is TRBV9; the D gene is possibly TRBD2 (5 bases). V dropped 0 bases and J dropped 0 bases, with 13 bases sitting between them. The CDR3 covers 16 residues. Germline V lookup: CDR1 SGDLS, CDR2 YYNGEE. CDR3 sequence: CASSVDPSWDSYEQYF. The CDR3 DNA follows: TGTGCCAGCAGCGTAGACCCTAGCTGGGACTCCTACGAGCAGTACTTC.